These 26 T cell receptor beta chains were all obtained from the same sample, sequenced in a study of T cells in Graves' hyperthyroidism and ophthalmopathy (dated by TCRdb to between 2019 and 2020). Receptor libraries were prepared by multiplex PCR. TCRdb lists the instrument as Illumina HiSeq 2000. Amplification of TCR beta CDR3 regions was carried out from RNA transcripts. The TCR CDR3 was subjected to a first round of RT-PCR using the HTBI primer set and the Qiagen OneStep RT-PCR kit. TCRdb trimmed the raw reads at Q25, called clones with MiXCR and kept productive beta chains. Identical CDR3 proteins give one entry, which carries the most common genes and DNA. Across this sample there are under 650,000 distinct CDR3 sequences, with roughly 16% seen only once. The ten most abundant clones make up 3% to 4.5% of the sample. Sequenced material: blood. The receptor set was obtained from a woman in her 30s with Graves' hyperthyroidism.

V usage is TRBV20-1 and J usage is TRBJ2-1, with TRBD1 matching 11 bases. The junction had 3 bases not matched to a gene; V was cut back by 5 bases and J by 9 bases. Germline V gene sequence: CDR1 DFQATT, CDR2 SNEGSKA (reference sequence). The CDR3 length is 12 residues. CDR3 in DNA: TGCAGTGCTGGACAGGGGGCAGGTGAGCAGTTCTTC. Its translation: CSAGQGAGEQFF.

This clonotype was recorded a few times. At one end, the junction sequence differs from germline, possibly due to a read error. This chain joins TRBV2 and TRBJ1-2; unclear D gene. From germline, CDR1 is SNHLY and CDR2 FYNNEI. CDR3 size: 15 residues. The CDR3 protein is CASSQGPGLEPGYTF. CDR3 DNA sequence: TGCGCCAGCAGCCAAGGACCGGGTCTCGAGCCGGGCTACACCTTC.

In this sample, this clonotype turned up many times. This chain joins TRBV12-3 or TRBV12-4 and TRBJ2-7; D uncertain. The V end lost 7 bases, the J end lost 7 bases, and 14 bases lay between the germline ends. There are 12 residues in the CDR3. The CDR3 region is CASTPHSGEQYF. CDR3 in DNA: TGTGCCAGCACCCCTCACTCCGGGGAGCAGTACTTC.

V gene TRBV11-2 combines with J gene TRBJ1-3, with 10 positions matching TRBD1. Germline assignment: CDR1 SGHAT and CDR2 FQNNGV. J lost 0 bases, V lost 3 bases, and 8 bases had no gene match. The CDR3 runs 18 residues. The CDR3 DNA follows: TGTGCCAGCAGCTTTGCGACAGGGGGCTACGTCTCTGGAAACACCATATATTTT. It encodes CASSFATGGYVSGNTIYF.

In DNA, the CDR3 is TGTGCCAGCAGTTACCGCAATAACTACTACGAGCAGTACTTC. Amino acids: CASSYRNNYYEQYF. The V call is TRBV6-5, the J call TRBJ2-7; unclear D gene. Germline V gene sequence: CDR1 MNHEY, CDR2 SVGAGI. CDR3 length: 14 residues. The V and J ends lost 2 bases and 3 bases respectively, with 11 bases between them.

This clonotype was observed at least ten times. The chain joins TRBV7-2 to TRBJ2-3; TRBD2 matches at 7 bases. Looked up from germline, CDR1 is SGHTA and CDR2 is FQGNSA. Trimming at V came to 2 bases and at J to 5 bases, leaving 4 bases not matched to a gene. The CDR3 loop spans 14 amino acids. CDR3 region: CASSLRSGIDTQYF. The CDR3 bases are TGTGCCAGCAGCTTACGCAGCGGGATAGATACGCAGTATTTT.

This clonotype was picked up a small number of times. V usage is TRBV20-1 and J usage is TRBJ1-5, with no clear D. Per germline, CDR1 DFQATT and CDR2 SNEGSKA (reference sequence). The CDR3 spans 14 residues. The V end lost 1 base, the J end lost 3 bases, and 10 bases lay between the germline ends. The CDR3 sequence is CSARGRENNQPQHF. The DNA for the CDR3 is TGCAGTGCTAGAGGACGGGAAAACAATCAGCCCCAGCATTTT.

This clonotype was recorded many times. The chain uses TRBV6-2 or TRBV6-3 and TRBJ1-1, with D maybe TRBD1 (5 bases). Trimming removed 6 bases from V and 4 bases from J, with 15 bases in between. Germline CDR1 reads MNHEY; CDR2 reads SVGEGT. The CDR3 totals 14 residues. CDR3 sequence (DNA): TGTGCCAGCAGGCCTGGGGGGGGGTCCACTGAAGCTTTCTTT. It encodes CASRPGGGSTEAFF.

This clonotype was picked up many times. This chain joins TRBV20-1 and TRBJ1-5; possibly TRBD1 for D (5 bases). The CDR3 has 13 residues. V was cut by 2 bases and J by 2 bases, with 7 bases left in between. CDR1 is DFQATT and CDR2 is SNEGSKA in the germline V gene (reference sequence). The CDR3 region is CSARLTGNQPQHF. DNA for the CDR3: TGCAGTGCTAGATTGACAGGCAATCAGCCCCAGCATTTT.

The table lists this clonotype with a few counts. The DNA of the CDR3 is TGCGCCAGCAGCTTCTACGTCGGCCGCAGCACAGATACGCAGTATTTT. It codes for CASSFYVGRSTDTQYF. V usage is TRBV5-1 and J usage is TRBJ2-3; D gene ambiguous. V was trimmed by 2 bases and J by 0 bases, leaving 13 bases between them. Germline V gene lookup returns CDR1 SGHRS and CDR2 YFSETQ. This CDR3 spans 16 amino acids.

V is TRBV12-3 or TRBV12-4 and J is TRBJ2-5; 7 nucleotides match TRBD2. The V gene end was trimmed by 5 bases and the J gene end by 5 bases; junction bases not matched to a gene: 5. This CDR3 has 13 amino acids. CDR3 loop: CASSRAGTETQYF. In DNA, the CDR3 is TGTGCCAGCAGTCGAGCGGGAACGGAGACCCAGTACTTC.

The CDR3 protein is CASSVVGVFTEAFF. The DNA of the CDR3 is TGTGCCAGCAGCGTAGTCGGGGTTTTCACTGAAGCTTTCTTT. This chain uses TRBV9 with TRBJ1-1; no firm D call. Trimming cost V 0 bases and J 4 bases, with 10 bases left between them. The CDR3 runs 14 residues. Germline lookup yields CDR1 SGDLS and CDR2 YYNGEE.

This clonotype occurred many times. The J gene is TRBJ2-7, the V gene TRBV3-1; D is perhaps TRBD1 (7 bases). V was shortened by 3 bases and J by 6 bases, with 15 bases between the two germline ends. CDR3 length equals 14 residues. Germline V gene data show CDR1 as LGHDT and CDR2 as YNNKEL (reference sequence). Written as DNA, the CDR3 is TGTGCCAGCAGCCAGCGGGACAGCTTTCGCGAGCAGTACTTC. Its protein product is CASSQRDSFREQYF.

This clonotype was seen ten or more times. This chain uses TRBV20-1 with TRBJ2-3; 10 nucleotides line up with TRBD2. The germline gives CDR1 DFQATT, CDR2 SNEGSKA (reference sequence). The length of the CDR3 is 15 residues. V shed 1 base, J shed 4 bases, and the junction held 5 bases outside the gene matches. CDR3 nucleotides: TGCAGTGCTAGAGGGACTAGCGGCCCCCCAGATACGCAGTATTTT. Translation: CSARGTSGPPDTQYF.

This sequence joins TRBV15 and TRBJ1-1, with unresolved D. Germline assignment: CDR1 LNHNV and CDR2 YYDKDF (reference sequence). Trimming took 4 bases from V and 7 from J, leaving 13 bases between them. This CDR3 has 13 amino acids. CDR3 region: CATSTRTRNEAFF. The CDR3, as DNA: TGTGCCACCAGCACAAGGACCCGAAATGAAGCTTTCTTT.

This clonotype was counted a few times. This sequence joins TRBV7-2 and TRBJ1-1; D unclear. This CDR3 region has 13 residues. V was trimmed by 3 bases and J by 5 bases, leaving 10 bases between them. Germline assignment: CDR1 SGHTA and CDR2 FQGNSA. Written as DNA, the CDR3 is TGTGCCAGCAGCTTCGTCGGGCAAACTGAAGCTTTCTTT. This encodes CASSFVGQTEAFF.

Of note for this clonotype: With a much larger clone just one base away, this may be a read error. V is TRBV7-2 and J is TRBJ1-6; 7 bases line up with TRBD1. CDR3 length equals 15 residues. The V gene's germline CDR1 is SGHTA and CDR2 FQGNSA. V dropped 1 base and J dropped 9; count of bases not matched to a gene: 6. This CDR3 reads CASSLGSQGGSPLHF. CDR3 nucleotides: TGTGCCAGCAGCTTAGGGAGTCAGGGGGGTTCACCCCTCCACTTT.

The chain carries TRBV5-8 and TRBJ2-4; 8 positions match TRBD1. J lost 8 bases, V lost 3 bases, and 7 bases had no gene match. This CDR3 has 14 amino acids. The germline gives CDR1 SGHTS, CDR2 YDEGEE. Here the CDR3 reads CASSYWTGSDIQYF. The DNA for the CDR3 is TGTGCCAGCAGCTACTGGACAGGGAGTGACATTCAGTACTTC.

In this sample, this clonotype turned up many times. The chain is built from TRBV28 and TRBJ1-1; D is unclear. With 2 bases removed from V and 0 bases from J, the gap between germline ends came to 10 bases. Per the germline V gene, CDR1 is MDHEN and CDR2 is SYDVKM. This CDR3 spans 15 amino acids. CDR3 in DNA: TGTGCCAGCAGTTTAACTTCGAGTCTGAACACTGAAGCTTTCTTT. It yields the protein CASSLTSSLNTEAFF.

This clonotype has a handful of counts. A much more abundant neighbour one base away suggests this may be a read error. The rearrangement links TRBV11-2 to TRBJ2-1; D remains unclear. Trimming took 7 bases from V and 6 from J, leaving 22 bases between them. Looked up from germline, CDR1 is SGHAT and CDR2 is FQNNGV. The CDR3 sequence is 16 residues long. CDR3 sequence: CASTRRGGWTLNEQFF. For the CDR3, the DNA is TGTGCCAGCACCCGCCGAGGTGGGTGGACGCTCAATGAGCAGTTCTTC. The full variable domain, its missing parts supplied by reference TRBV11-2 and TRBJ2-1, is EAGVAQSPRYKIIEKRQSVAFWCNPISGHATLYWYQQILGQGPKLLIQFQNNGVVDDSQLPKDRFSAERLKGVDSTLKIQPAKLEDSAVYLCASTRRGGWTLNEQFFGPGTRLTVL.

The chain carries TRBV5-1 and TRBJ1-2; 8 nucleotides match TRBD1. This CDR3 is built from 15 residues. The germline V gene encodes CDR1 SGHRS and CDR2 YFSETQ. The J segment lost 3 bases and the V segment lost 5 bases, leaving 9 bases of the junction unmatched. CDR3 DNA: TGCGCCAGCAGATCGGACAGGGAGGTTGACTATGGCTACACCTTC. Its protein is CASRSDREVDYGYTF.

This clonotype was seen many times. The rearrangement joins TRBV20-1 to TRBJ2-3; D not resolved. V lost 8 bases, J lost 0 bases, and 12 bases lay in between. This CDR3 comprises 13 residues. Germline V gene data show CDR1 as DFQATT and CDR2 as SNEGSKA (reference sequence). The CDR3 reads CSFHLGSTDTQYF. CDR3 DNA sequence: TGCAGTTTCCACCTTGGCAGCACAGATACGCAGTATTTT.

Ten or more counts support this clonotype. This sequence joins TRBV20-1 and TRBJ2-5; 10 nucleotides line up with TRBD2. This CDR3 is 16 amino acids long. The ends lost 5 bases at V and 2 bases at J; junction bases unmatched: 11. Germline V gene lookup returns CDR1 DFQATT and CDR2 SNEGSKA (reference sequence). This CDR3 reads CSASLLAGGIQETQYF. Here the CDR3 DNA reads TGCAGTGCTTCATTATTAGCGGGAGGAATTCAAGAGACCCAGTACTTC.

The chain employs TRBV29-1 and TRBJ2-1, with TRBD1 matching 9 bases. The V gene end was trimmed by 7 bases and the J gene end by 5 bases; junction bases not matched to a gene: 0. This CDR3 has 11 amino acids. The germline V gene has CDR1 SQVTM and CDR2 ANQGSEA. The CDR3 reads CSGDRDNEQFF. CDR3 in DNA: TGCAGCGGGGACAGGGACAATGAGCAGTTCTTC.

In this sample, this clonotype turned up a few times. CDR3 sequence reads: CASRRDRYTEAFF. The CDR3 nucleotides read TGTGCCAGCCGTCGGGACAGGTACACTGAAGCTTTCTTT. The chain uses TRBV27 and TRBJ1-1; 8 nucleotides line up with TRBD1. The CDR3 runs 13 residues. With V trimmed by 8 bases and J by 3 bases, 5 bases remained unmatched. Germline V gene lookup returns CDR1 MNHEY and CDR2 SMNVEV (reference sequence).

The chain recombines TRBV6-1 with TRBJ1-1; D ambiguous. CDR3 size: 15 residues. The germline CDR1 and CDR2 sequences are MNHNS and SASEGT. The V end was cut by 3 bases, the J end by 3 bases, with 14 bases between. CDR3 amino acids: CASSDRNPWDTEAFF. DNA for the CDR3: TGTGCCAGCAGTGACAGGAATCCTTGGGACACTGAAGCTTTCTTT.